The sequence of this TCR beta chain was determined in a study of cytomegalovirus exposure and HLA in healthy donors. Study-wide findings and caveats: Among the CMV-associated chains, a few were confirmed in vitro as specific for CMV antigens.

A note on this clone: Its target is not known.

The V and J ends lost 8 bases and 1 base respectively, with 17 bases between them. Germline CDR1 reads MNHEY; CDR2 reads SVGAGI. CDR3 length: 15 amino acids. Sequenced by immunoSEQ multiplex PCR; TCRdb stores in-frame clones only, minus some. The sample contains 150,000 to 200,000 clones, more than 70% of which appear only once. The chain links TRBV6-5 to TRBJ1-1; no clear D gene. The sequenced sample was PBMCs. The clonotype originates from a woman aged 18-30 years in good health and CMV-seronegative. The CDR3 bases are TGTGCCAGCCACCCACCGGGGAAAAGGAACACTGAAGCTTTCTTT. This encodes CASHPPGKRNTEAFF.